This TCR beta chain was observed in a study of cytomegalovirus exposure and HLA in healthy donors. Comments on this clone: The target antigen is unknown.

Study-wide results and caveats: Most sequenced TCRs were rare (though some public TCRs occurred in many donors). Subsequent analysis showed first-cohort TCR clusters tending to co-occur in some 120 validation repertoires. Reportedly, diagnosis of cytomegalovirus status by the classifier showed high specificity and sensitivity.

Assay used: immunoSEQ multiplex PCR; TCRdb lists only in-frame clones, some missing. The sample holds around 130,000 clones, roughly 90% seen once. Trimming took 0 bases from V and 1 from J, leaving 5 bases between them. CDR1 SGHRS and CDR2 YFSETQ come from the germline V gene. There are 15 residues in the CDR3. The V call is TRBV5-1, the J call TRBJ2-6, with a possible D match to TRBD2 (5 bases). The TCR sequence derives from a man aged 25-45 years in good health and CMV-seronegative. Source material: PBMCs. The CDR3 DNA reads TGCGCCAGCAGCTTGGGGGAGTCTGGGGCCAACGTCCTGACTTTC. It translates to CASSLGESGANVLTF.